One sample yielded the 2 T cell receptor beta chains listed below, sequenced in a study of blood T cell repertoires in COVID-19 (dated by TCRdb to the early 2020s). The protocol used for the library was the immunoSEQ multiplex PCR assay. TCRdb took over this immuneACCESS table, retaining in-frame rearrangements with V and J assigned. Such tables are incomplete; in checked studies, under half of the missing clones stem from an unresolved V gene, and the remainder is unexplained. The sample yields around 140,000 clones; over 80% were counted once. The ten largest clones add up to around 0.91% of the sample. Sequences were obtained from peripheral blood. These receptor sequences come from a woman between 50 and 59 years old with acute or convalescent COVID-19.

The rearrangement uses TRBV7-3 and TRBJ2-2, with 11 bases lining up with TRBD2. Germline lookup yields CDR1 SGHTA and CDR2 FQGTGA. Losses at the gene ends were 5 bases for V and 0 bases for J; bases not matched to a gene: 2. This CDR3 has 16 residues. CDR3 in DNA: TGTGCCAGCAGCGCACTAGCGGGGGCGAACACCGGGGAGCTGTTTTTT. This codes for CASSALAGANTGELFF.

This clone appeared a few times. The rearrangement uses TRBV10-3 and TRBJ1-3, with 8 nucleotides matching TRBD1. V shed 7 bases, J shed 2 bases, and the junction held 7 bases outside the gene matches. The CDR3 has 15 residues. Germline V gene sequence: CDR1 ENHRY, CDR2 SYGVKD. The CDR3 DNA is TGTGCCATCACACCCGACAGGGGTGCTGGAAACACCATATATTTT. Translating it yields CAITPDRGAGNTIYF.